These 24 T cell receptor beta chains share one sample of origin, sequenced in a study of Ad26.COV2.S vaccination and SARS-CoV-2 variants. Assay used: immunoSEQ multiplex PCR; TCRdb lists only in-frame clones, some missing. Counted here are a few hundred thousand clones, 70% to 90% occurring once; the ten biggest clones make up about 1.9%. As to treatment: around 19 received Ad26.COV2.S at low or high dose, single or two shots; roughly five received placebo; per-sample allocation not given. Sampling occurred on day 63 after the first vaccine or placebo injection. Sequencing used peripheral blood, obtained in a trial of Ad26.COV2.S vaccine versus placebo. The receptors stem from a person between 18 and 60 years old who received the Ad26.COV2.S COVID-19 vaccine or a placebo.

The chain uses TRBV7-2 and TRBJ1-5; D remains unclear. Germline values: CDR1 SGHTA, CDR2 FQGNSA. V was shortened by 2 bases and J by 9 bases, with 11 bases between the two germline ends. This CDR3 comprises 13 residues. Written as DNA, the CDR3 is TGTGCCAGCAGCTTAAGGAGGGATTGGCCCCAGCATTTT. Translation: CASSLRRDWPQHF.

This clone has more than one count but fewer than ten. CDR3 sequence reads: CASGNSGGMEQYF. The CDR3 DNA reads TGCGCCAGCGGCAATAGCGGGGGTATGGAGCAGTACTTC. The chain links TRBV5-1 to TRBJ2-7, with 9 positions matching TRBD2. CDR3 length: 13 residues. Unmatched junction bases numbered 9, after V lost 7 bases and J lost 7 bases. Germline values: CDR1 SGHRS, CDR2 YFSETQ.

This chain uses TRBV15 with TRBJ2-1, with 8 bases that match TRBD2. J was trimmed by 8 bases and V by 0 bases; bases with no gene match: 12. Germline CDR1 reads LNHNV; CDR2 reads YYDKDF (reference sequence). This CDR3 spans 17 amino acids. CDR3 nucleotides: TGTGCCACCAGCAGAGACCTCCCGGGAGGGCCCGTCTATGAGCAGTTCTTC. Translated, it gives CATSRDLPGGPVYEQFF.

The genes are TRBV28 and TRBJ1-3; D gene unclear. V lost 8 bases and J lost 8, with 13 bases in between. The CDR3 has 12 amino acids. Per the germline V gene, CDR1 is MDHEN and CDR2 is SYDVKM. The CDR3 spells CASQTDRDTIYF. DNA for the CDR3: TGTGCCAGCCAAACCGACCGGGACACCATATATTTT.

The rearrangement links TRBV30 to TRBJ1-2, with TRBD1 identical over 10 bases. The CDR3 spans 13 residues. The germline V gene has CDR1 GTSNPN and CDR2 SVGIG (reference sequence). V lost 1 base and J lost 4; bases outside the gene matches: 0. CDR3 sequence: CAWSGDRGYGYTF. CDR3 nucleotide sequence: TGTGCCTGGAGTGGGGACAGGGGCTATGGCTACACCTTC.

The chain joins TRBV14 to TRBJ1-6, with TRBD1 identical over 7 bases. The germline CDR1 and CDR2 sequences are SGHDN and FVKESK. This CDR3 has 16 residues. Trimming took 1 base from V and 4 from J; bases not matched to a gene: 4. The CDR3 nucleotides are TGTGCCAGCAGCCAAGGGACAGGAGAATATAATTCACCCCTCCACTTT. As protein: CASSQGTGEYNSPLHF.

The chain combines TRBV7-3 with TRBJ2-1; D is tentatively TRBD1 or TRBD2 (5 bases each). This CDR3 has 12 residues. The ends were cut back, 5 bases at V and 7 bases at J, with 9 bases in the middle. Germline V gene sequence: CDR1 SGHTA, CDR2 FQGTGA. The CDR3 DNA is TGTGCCAGCAGCGAAGGGGAGAATGAGCAGTTCTTC. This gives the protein CASSEGENEQFF.

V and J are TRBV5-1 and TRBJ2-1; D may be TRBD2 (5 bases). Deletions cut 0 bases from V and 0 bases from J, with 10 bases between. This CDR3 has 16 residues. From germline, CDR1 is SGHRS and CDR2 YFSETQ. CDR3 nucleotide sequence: TGCGCCAGCAGCTTGGTGAGCGGAACCTCCTACAATGAGCAGTTCTTC. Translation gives CASSLVSGTSYNEQFF. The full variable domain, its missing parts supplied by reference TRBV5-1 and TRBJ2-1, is KAGVTQTPRYLIKTRGQQVTLSCSPISGHRSVSWYQQTPGQGLQFLFEYFSETQRNKGNFPGRFSGRQFSNSRSEMNVSTLELGDSALYLCASSLVSGTSYNEQFFGPGTRLTVL.

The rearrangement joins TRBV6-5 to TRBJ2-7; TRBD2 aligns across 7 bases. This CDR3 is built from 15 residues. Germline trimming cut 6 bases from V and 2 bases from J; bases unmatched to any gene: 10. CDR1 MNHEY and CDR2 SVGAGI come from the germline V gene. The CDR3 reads CASSHGGRGPYEQYF. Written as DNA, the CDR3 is TGTGCCAGCAGCCACGGGGGGAGAGGGCCCTACGAGCAGTACTTC.

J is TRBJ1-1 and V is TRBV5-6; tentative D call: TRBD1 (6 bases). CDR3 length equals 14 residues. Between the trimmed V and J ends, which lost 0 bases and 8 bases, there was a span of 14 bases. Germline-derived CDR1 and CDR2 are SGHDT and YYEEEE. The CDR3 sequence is CASSLGGGTREAFF. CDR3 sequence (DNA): TGTGCCAGCAGCTTGGGAGGGGGGACGAGGGAAGCTTTCTTT. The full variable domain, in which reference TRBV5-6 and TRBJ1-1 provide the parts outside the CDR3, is DAGVTQSPTHLIKTRGQQVTLRCSPKSGHDTVSWYQQALGQGPQFIFQYYEEEERQRGNFPDRFSGHQFPNYSSELNVNALLLGDSALYLCASSLGGGTREAFFGQGTRLTVV.

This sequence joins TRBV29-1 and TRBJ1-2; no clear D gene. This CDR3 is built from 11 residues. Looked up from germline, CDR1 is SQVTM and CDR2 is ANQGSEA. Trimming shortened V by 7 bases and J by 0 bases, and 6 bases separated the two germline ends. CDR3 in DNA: TGCAGCGCCGGGACTAACTATGGCTACACCTTC. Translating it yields CSAGTNYGYTF.

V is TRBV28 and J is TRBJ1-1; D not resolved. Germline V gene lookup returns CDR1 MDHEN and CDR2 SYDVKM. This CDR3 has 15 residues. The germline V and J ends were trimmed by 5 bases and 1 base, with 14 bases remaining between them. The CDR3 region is CASSPRAGRNTEAFF. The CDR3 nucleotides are TGTGCCAGCAGTCCCCGGGCGGGTAGGAACACTGAAGCTTTCTTT.

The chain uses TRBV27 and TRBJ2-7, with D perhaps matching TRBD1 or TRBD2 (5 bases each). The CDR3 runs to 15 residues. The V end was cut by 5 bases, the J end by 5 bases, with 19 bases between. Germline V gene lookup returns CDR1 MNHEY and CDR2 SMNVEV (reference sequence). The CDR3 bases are TGTGCCAGCAGTCACCTCTCCGGGGCGTCCCACGAGCAGTACTTC. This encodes CASSHLSGASHEQYF.

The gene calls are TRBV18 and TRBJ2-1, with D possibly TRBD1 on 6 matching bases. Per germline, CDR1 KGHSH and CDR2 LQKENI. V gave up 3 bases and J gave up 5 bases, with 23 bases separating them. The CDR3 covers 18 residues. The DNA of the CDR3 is TGTGCCAGCTCACCTCTAATCAGGTCAGGGAGACAGGACAATGAGCAGTTCTTC. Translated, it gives CASSPLIRSGRQDNEQFF.

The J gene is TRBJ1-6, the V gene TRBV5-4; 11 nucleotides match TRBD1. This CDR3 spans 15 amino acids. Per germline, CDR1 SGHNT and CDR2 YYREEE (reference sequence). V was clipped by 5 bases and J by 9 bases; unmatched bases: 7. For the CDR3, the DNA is TGTGCCAGCAGTGGGACAGGGGGGGATCTTTCACCCCTCCACTTT. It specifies CASSGTGGDLSPLHF.

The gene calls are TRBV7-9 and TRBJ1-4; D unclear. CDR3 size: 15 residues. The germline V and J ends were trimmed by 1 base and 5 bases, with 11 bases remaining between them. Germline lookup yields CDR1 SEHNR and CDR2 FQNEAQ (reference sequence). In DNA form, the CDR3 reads TGTGCCAGCAGCTTAGGTGGGGTGGAAAATGAAAAACTGTTTTTT. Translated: CASSLGGVENEKLFF.

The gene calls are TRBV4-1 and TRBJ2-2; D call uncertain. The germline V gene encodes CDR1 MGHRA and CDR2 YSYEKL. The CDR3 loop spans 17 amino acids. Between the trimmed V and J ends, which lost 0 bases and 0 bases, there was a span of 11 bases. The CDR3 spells CASSQDATPSNTGELFF. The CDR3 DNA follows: TGCGCCAGCAGCCAAGATGCGACACCCTCGAACACCGGGGAGCTGTTTTTT.

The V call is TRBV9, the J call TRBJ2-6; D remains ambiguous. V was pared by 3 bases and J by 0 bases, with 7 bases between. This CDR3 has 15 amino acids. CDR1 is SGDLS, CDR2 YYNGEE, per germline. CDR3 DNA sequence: TGTGCCAGCAGCGCCCCAGTCTCTGGGGCCAACGTCCTGACTTTC. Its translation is CASSAPVSGANVLTF.

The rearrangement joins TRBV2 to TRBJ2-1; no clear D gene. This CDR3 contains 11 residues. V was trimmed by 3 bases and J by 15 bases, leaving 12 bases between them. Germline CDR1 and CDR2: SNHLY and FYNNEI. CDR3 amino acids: CASSEVSPSFF. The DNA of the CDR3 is TGTGCCAGCAGTGAGGTCAGCCCTTCGTTCTTC. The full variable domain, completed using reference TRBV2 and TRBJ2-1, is EPEVTQTPSHQVTQMGQEVILRCVPISNHLYFYWYRQILGQKVEFLVSFYNNEISEKSEIFDDQFSVERPDGSNFTLKIRSTKLEDSAMYFCASSEVSPSFFGPGTRLTVL.

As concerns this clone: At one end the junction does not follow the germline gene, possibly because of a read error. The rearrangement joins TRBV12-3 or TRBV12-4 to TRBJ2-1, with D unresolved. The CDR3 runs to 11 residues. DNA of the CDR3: TGTGCCAGCAGCCCCTACGATGAGCAGTTCTTC. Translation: CASSPYDEQFF.

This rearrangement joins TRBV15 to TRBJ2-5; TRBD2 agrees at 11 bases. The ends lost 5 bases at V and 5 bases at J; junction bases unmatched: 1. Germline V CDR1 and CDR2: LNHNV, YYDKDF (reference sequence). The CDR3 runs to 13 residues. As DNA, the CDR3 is TGTGCCACCAGCGTAGCGGGAGGGGAGACCCAGTACTTC. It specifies CATSVAGGETQYF.

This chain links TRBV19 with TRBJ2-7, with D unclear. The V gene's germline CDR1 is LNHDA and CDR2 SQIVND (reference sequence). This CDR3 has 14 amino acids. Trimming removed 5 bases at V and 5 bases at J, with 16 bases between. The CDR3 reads CASSQRVSEHEQYF. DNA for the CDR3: TGTGCCAGTAGTCAAAGGGTCTCCGAACACGAGCAGTACTTC.

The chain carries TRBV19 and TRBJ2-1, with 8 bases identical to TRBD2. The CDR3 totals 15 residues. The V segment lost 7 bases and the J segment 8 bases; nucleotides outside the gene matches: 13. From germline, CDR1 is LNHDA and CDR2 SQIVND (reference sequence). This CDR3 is CASTRRAGALDEQFF. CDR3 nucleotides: TGTGCCAGTACCCGCAGAGCGGGAGCCCTCGATGAGCAGTTCTTC.

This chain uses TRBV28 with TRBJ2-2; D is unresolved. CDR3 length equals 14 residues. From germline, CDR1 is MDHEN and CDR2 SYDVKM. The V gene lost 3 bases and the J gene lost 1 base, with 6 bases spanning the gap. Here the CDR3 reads CASSFFRNTGELFF. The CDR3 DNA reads TGTGCCAGCAGTTTCTTTCGGAACACCGGGGAGCTGTTTTTT.